Below, 9 T cell receptor beta chains from the same sample are listed, as sequenced in a study of T-cell memory formation after mild COVID-19. TCRdb re-called the 5' RACE reads with MiXCR, one entry per CDR3 protein. Here the sample spans about 130,000 distinct CDR3 sequences, under 30% being singletons. The source material was PBMCs or a T cell subset sorted from them (not recorded which). The receptors were sampled from an adult woman who had mild COVID-19 (a few samples of this study predate the infection). Cell type and time point are not known.

The table lists this clonotype with a few counts. The chain employs TRBV4-2 and TRBJ2-7, with 10 bases lining up with TRBD2. Germline CDR1 LGHNA, CDR2 YNFKEQ. The CDR3 totals 15 residues. J lost 4 bases, V lost 1 base, and 4 bases had no gene match. The CDR3 DNA follows: TGTGCCAGCAGCCAAGTGGGTAGCGGGAGGTACGAGCAGTACTTC. Amino acids: CASSQVGSGRYEQYF.

V usage is TRBV7-8 and J usage is TRBJ2-5; 9 bases match TRBD1. CDR3 size: 15 residues. Germline CDR1 and CDR2: SGHVS and FQNEAQ. CDR3 sequence reads: CALRPQGAHQETQYF. CDR3 nucleotides: TGTGCGCTCCGCCCACAGGGGGCTCACCAAGAGACCCAGTACTTC.

This clonotype was seen only a few times. This chain links TRBV5-6 with TRBJ1-2; a weak D match, TRBD1 (5 bases). The CDR3 extends over 15 amino acids. Trimming stripped 2 bases from V and 8 bases from J, with 19 bases between. The germline CDR1 and CDR2 sequences are SGHDT and YYEEEE. The CDR3 bases are TGTGCCAGCAGCTTCTCCCCTGGGGGGAGTGAGGGCTACACCTTC. This sequence encodes CASSFSPGGSEGYTF.

The V and J genes are TRBV12-3 or TRBV12-4 and TRBJ2-1; unclear D gene. V was pared by 8 bases and J by 4 bases, with 6 bases between. The CDR3 contains 11 residues. The CDR3 coding sequence is TGTGCCAGCCTGCGGTACAATGAGCAGTTCTTC. Translating gives CASLRYNEQFF.

This clonotype came up a few times. The V call is TRBV11-1, the J call TRBJ2-1; D may be TRBD2 (5 bases). Trimming took off 5 bases at V and 0 bases at J, with 11 bases between the two ends. Germline CDR1 reads SGHAT; CDR2 reads FQDESV (reference sequence). This CDR3 is built from 15 residues. DNA for the CDR3: TGTGCCAGCAGCCCGGACTCGAGCTCCTACAATGAGCAGTTCTTC. It encodes CASSPDSSSYNEQFF.

This clonotype was observed a handful of times. The chain carries TRBV15 and TRBJ2-5; possibly TRBD1 for D (6 bases). Trimming left V 4 bases short and J 1 base short, with 13 bases between. CDR3 size: 15 residues. CDR1 and CDR2 from the germline V gene are LNHNV and YYDKDF (reference sequence). The CDR3 DNA is TGTGCCACCAGCAAGACCGGGGACACCCAAGAGACCCAGTACTTC. Residues: CATSKTGDTQETQYF.

In this sample, this clonotype turned up a few times. The CDR3 bases are TGTGCCAGCAGTGTCGGGAGGGGTCCCTACAATGAGCAGTTCTTC. Encoded protein: CASSVGRGPYNEQFF. J is TRBJ2-1 and V is TRBV6-1; 8 bases agree with TRBD2. Germline V gene lookup returns CDR1 MNHNS and CDR2 SASEGT. The ends lost 4 bases at V and 2 bases at J; junction bases unmatched: 4. The CDR3 has 15 amino acids.

The V call is TRBV6-2 or TRBV6-3, the J call TRBJ2-2, with 11 positions matching TRBD2. J gave up 6 bases and V 2 bases, and 2 bases lay outside the gene matches. Germline values: CDR1 MNHEY, CDR2 SVGEGT. The CDR3 loop spans 15 amino acids. Here the CDR3 DNA reads TGTGCCAGCAGTTACGCTAGCGGGAGGCCCGGGGAGCTGTTTTTT. It translates to CASSYASGRPGELFF.

The V gene is TRBV7-8, the J gene TRBJ2-5; D not resolved. Germline V gene sequence: CDR1 SGHVS, CDR2 FQNEAQ. The CDR3 runs to 14 residues. V gave up 5 bases and J gave up 4 bases, with 14 bases separating them. CDR3 sequence reads: CASSQTLRSETQYF. The CDR3 DNA follows: TGTGCCAGCAGCCAAACGTTGAGGTCAGAGACCCAGTACTTC.